Presented here are 20 T cell receptor beta chains from one specimen sequenced in a study of Tregs in tolerant kidney transplant recipients. This table comes from immunoSEQ multiplex PCR, and its TCRdb copy is limited to in-frame clones, with some not included. The sample has about 30,000 clones, and its top ten clones hold 7.6%. This specimen was CD8+ T cells from blood, taken before the transplant. All receptors derive from a human donor who received a combined kidney and bone marrow transplant.

Regarding this clone: The CDR3 end lies 3 residues beyond the end of the read and is filled in from the germline J gene. The V gene is TRBV7-6, the J gene TRBJ1-3; perhaps TRBD1 as D (6 bases). Germline V CDR1 and CDR2: SGHVS, FNYEAQ. The CDR3 loop spans 15 amino acids. Deletions cut 5 bases from V and 4 bases from J, with 15 bases between. The CDR3: CASSPRGASGNTIYF. CDR3 bases read: TGTGCCAGCAGCCCCCGGGGGGCGTCGGGAAACACC.

Notes on this clone: The read is 3 residues too short to cover the CDR3 end, so that end is filled in from the germline J gene. The chain uses TRBV19 and TRBJ1-1; the D gene is possibly TRBD1 (5 bases). CDR3 size: 13 residues. Germline lookup yields CDR1 LNHDA and CDR2 SQIVND (reference sequence). Deletions cut 2 bases from V and 2 bases from J, with 6 bases between. The DNA read from the CDR3 is TGTGCCAGTAGTATAAGGGGCAACACTGAA. Protein sequence: CASSIRGNTE. In full, the CDR3 is CASSIRGNTEAFF.

Note on this clone: The sequenced fragment ends 3 residues before the CDR3 boundary, so the rest is inferred from the germline J gene. The chain joins TRBV19 to TRBJ1-3, with TRBD1 identical over 7 bases. J was trimmed by 0 bases and V by 3 bases; bases with no gene match: 5. The CDR3 sequence is 16 residues long. Germline CDR1 is LNHDA and CDR2 is SQIVND (reference sequence). The CDR3 sequence is CASSIQGTASGNTIYF. The sequenced CDR3 bases are TGTGCCAGTAGTATCCAGGGGACAGCCTCTGGAAACACC.

A word on this clone: The read ends 3 residues shy of where the CDR3 ends; the end is completed using the germline J gene. This chain links TRBV18 with TRBJ1-1, with a weak D call TRBD1 (6 bases). The CDR3 totals 15 residues. Germline CDR1 is KGHSH and CDR2 is LQKENI. V was cut by 3 bases and J by 5 bases, with 16 bases left in between. CDR3 region: CASSPPGGASTEAFF. The CDR3 bases that were read are TGTGCCAGCTCACCGCCCGGGGGGGCGAGTACTGAA.

Of note for this clone: Read data end 3 residues before the CDR3 end; the end is taken from the germline J gene. V and J are TRBV19 and TRBJ1-2; D is undetermined. With 6 bases removed from V and 4 bases from J, the gap between germline ends came to 18 bases. Per the germline V gene, CDR1 is LNHDA and CDR2 is SQIVND (reference sequence). CDR3 length: 15 amino acids. The CDR3 DNA, read in part, is TGTGCCAGTAGGATGGGTTTCAGCGGTCTCTATGGC. Translated: CASRMGFSGLYG. The whole CDR3 reads CASRMGFSGLYGYTF. Full variable domain (outside the CDR3, taken from reference TRBV19 and TRBJ1-2): DGGITQSPKYLFRKEGQNVTLSCEQNLNHDAMYWYRQDPGQGLRLIYYSQIVNDFQKGDIAEGYSVSREKKESFPLTVTSAQKNPTAFYLCASRMGFSGLYGYTFGSGTRLTVV.

Regarding this clone: Sequencing ends 3 residues short of the CDR3 end; the germline J gene provides the rest. The genes are TRBV7-6 and TRBJ2-3, with 10 bases identical to TRBD2. Germline values: CDR1 SGHVS, CDR2 FNYEAQ. V was pared by 1 base and J by 2 bases, with 9 bases of the junction left unmatched. This CDR3 spans 18 amino acids. CDR3 in amino acids: CASSLVAGGPFTTDTQYF. The DNA read from the CDR3 is TGTGCCAGCAGCTTAGTAGCGGGGGGCCCTTTTACCACAGATACG. Using reference TRBV7-6 and TRBJ2-3 for the parts outside the CDR3, the full variable domain is GAGVSQSPRYKVTKRGQDVALRCDPISGHVSLYWYRQALGQGPEFLTYFNYEAQQDKSGLPNDRFSAERPEGSISTLTIQRTEQRDSAMYRCASSLVAGGPFTTDTQYFGPGTRLTVL.

On this clone: The read ends 3 residues early relative to the CDR3; the germline J gene fills the gap. The chain is built from TRBV20-1 and TRBJ1-2; 9 nucleotides agree with TRBD1. Germline-derived CDR1 and CDR2 are DFQATT and SNEGSKA (reference sequence). The CDR3 covers 13 residues. The CDR3: CRAPGQGKYGYTF. The DNA read from the CDR3 is TGCAGAGCGCCTGGACAGGGGAAATATGGC.

Remarks on this clone: The sequence runs out 3 residues before the end of the CDR3; the remainder is reconstructed from the germline J gene. This rearrangement joins TRBV19 to TRBJ2-2, with no clear D. Between the trimmed V and J ends, which lost 6 bases and 5 bases, there was a span of 4 bases. Germline V CDR1 and CDR2: LNHDA, SQIVND (reference sequence). The CDR3 spans 11 residues. The CDR3 sequence: CASSGTGELFF. The CDR3 bases that were read are TGTGCCAGTAGCGGTACCGGGGAG.

In the case of this clone: From the germline J gene comes the end of the CDR3, since the read stops 3 residues before it. The V call is TRBV6-1, the J call TRBJ2-2, with 8 nucleotides matching TRBD2. Germline CDR1 and CDR2: MNHNS and SASEGT. This CDR3 spans 15 amino acids. With 1 base clipped from V and 3 bases from J, the junction kept 1 base outside the gene matches. This CDR3 reads CASSEVSGDTGELFF. The CDR3 DNA, read in part, is TGTGCCAGCAGTGAAGTTAGCGGGGACACCGGGGAG.

As to this clone: The read terminates 3 residues ahead of where the CDR3 ends, so the germline J gene completes it. The V call is TRBV6-2 or TRBV6-3, the J call TRBJ2-7; TRBD2 matches at 9 bases. Germline trimming cut 7 bases from V and 1 base from J; bases unmatched to any gene: 5. This CDR3 comprises 14 residues. Germline CDR1 and CDR2: MNHEY and SVGEGT. The DNA read from the CDR3 is TGTGCCAGCACCCTAGCGGGGTTTTCCTACGAG. It translates to CASTLAGFSYE. The full CDR3 is CASTLAGFSYEQYF.

With respect to this clone: The CDR3 end falls 3 residues outside the read, so it is completed with the germline J gene. The chain employs TRBV7-2 and TRBJ2-7; 8 positions match TRBD1. After removal of 3 bases from V and 2 bases from J, the junction contained 6 bases not matched to a gene. The CDR3 loop spans 15 amino acids. The germline V gene encodes CDR1 SGHTA and CDR2 FQGNSA. CDR3: CASSFATGDPYEQYF. CDR3 DNA, as far as it was read: TGTGCCAGCAGCTTTGCGACAGGGGACCCCTACGAG.

As regards this clone: Read data end 3 residues before the CDR3 end; the end is taken from the germline J gene. J is TRBJ2-1 and V is TRBV13; TRBD2 might be the D (5 bases). The ends were cut back, 2 bases at V and 3 bases at J, with 14 bases in the middle. Germline assignment: CDR1 PRHDT and CDR2 FYEKMQ (reference sequence). The CDR3 covers 16 residues. CDR3 DNA (partial): TGTGCCAGCAGCTTACCTGGCGGGCGCGTCTACAATGAG. Protein sequence: CASSLPGGRVYNE. The full CDR3 is CASSLPGGRVYNEQFF.

Points on this clone: The read finishes 3 residues shy of the CDR3 end, and the germline J gene is used to complete it. This sequence joins TRBV6-2 or TRBV6-3 and TRBJ2-7, with 7 bases lining up with TRBD1. Germline V gene lookup returns CDR1 MNHEY and CDR2 SVGEGT. Unmatched junction bases numbered 5, after V lost 4 bases and J lost 2 bases. This CDR3 region has 14 residues. This CDR3 is CASSWGQPTYEQYF. CDR3 DNA, as far as it was read: TGTGCCAGCAGTTGGGGACAGCCGACCTACGAG.

Regarding this clone: From the germline J gene comes the end of the CDR3, since the read stops 3 residues before it. V gene TRBV7-2 combines with J gene TRBJ2-1; D is uncertain. The germline V gene has CDR1 SGHTA and CDR2 FQGNSA. Trimming removed 5 bases from V and 6 bases from J, with 17 bases in between. The CDR3 spans 15 residues. The CDR3 protein is CASSPPPVEVNEQFF. The sequenced CDR3 bases are TGTGCCAGCAGCCCCCCCCCTGTCGAGGTCAATGAG.

As regards this clone: The read halts 3 residues ahead of the CDR3 end, with the missing end drawn from the germline J gene. The rearrangement uses TRBV6-2 or TRBV6-3 and TRBJ1-5; D gene ambiguous. Germline CDR1 and CDR2: MNHEY and SVGEGT. This CDR3 has 13 residues. The DNA read from the CDR3 is TGTGCCAGCAGTTACCCCCTTAGCGGTCCC. It codes for CASSYPLSGP. The entire CDR3 reads CASSYPLSGPQHF.

Concerning this clone itself: The read stops 3 residues short of the end of the CDR3; the missing end is completed from the germline J gene. This rearrangement joins TRBV13 to TRBJ2-7, with D maybe TRBD2 (5 bases). The CDR3 contains 16 residues. The ends were cut back, 5 bases at V and 5 bases at J, with 22 bases in the middle. Germline CDR1 reads PRHDT; CDR2 reads FYEKMQ (reference sequence). The DNA read from the CDR3 is TGTGCCAGCAGCATAAGACTACACCTAGGGATCAACGAG. Amino acid sequence: CASSIRLHLGINE. The whole CDR3 is CASSIRLHLGINEQYF.

A word on this clone: The DNA ends 3 residues before the CDR3 does, and the rest of the CDR3 is filled in from the germline J gene. The chain links TRBV29-1 to TRBJ2-7, with D unresolved. CDR1 and CDR2 from the germline V gene are SQVTM and ANQGSEA. Trimming removed 2 bases from V and 2 bases from J, with 7 bases in between. The CDR3 runs 12 residues. CDR3 DNA (partial): TGCAGCGTTGAAAGTCAGGCCTACGAG. Protein product: CSVESQAYE. The whole CDR3 protein is CSVESQAYEQYF.

To note about this clone: Read sequence stops 3 residues before the CDR3 end, and the germline J gene provides the missing end. The chain combines TRBV7-9 with TRBJ2-7, with D perhaps matching TRBD1 (6 bases). This CDR3 is built from 14 residues. Germline CDR1 is SEHNR and CDR2 is FQNEAQ (reference sequence). Trimming removed 5 bases from V and 1 base from J, with 12 bases in between. CDR3 amino acids: CASSDRDNSYEQYF. The sequenced part of the CDR3 DNA is TGTGCCAGCAGCGACCGGGACAATTCCTACGAG.

Worth noting for this clone: The read is 3 residues too short to cover the CDR3 end, so that end is filled in from the germline J gene. This chain uses TRBV18 with TRBJ1-4; weak D call: TRBD1 (5 bases). The CDR3 is 16 residues long. Germline loops: CDR1 KGHSH, CDR2 LQKENI. Trimming pared 2 bases from V and 3 bases from J, leaving 13 bases between. The CDR3 bases that were read are TGTGCCAGCTCACCATTCGCGGGGGTGGCTAATGAAAAA. Translation: CASSPFAGVANEK. The whole CDR3 protein is CASSPFAGVANEKLFF. The full variable domain, in which reference TRBV18 and TRBJ1-4 provide the parts outside the CDR3, is NAGVMQNPRHLVRRRGQEARLRCSPMKGHSHVYWYRQLPEEGLKFMVYLQKENIIDESGMPKERFSAEFPKEGPSILRIQQVVRGDSAAYFCASSPFAGVANEKLFFGSGTQLSVL.

With regard to this clone: Coverage ceases 3 residues before the CDR3 finishes, and the germline J gene fills in the end. This chain joins TRBV23-1 and TRBJ2-5, with D possibly TRBD2 on 6 matching bases. TRBV23-1 is designated an ORF whose function remains uncertain. V lost 0 bases to trimming and J lost 3 bases, with 14 bases between them. This CDR3 has 16 amino acids. The sequenced CDR3 bases are TGCGCCAGCAGTCAATCGGGCAGGGCGGGGAAAGAGACC. Its protein is CASSQSGRAGKET. From start to end, the CDR3 is CASSQSGRAGKETQYF.